Below, 3 T cell receptor beta chains from the same sample are listed, as sequenced in a study of T cells in Graves' hyperthyroidism and ophthalmopathy. TCR beta CDR3 sequences were amplified from RNA transcripts. The HTBI primer set was used in a first-round RT-PCR of the TCR CDR3. Via MiXCR, TCRdb re-called the multiplex PCR reads, giving one row per CDR3 protein. The profile shows around 660,000 distinct CDR3 sequences, 45% of them singletons. Sequenced: peripheral blood or thyroid tissue (not recorded which). The source is an adult man with Graves' disease, either hyperthyroidism or ophthalmopathy (not recorded which).

The chain joins TRBV7-9 to TRBJ1-1; 9 bases line up with TRBD1. The CDR3 contains 15 residues. Germline V gene data show CDR1 as SEHNR and CDR2 as FQNEAQ (reference sequence). The V segment lost 5 bases and the J segment 5 bases; nucleotides outside the gene matches: 9. The CDR3 DNA sequence: TGTGCCAGCAGCACCCGACAGGGGGTTTTTACTGAAGCTTTCTTT. Translated, it gives CASSTRQGVFTEAFF.

The V call is TRBV19, the J call TRBJ1-6; 7 nucleotides agree with TRBD1. The germline V gene encodes CDR1 LNHDA and CDR2 SQIVND (reference sequence). The CDR3 runs to 18 residues. V lost 7 bases, J lost 0 bases, and 12 bases stayed unmatched. The CDR3 protein is CASTLLAGGSSYNSPLHF. The CDR3 DNA follows: TGTGCCAGTACCCTTCTCGCAGGGGGAAGCTCCTATAATTCACCCCTCCACTTT.

The V and J genes are TRBV20-1 and TRBJ1-3, with TRBD1 matching 7 bases. This CDR3 is 18 amino acids long. In germline, CDR1 is DFQATT, CDR2 SNEGSKA (reference sequence). J was trimmed by 4 bases and V by 5 bases; bases with no gene match: 20. DNA of the CDR3: TGCAGTGCTTCCTACCTCAGGGACAGCAACTCTCTCGGAAACACCATATATTTT. Translating gives CSASYLRDSNSLGNTIYF.